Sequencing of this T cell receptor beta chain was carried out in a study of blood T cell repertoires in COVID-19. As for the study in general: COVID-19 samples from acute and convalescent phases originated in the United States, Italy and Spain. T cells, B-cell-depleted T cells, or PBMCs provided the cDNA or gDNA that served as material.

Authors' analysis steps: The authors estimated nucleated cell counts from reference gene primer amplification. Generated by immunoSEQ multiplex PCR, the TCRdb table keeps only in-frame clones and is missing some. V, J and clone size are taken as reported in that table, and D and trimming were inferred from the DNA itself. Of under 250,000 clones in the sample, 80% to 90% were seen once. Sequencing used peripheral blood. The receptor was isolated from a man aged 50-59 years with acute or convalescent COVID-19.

The CDR3 DNA sequence: TGTGCCAGCAGGCCAAGGAGGGAACACTCGTCTAACTATGGCTACACCTTC. Translating gives CASRPRREHSSNYGYTF. The chain combines TRBV7-8 with TRBJ1-2; D is ambiguous. Trimming removed 6 bases from V and 0 bases from J, with 20 bases in between. In germline, CDR1 is SGHVS, CDR2 FQNEAQ. CDR3 size: 17 residues.